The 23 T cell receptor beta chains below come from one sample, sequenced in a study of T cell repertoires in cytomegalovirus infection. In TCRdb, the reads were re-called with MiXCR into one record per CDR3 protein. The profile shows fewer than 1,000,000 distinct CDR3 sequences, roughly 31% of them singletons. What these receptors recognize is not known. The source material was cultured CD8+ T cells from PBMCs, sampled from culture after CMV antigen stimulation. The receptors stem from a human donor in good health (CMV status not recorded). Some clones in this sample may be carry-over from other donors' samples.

The chain's CDR3 is CASSRGVYTEAFF. The CDR3 bases are TGTGCCAGCAGCCGAGGAGTATACACTGAAGCTTTCTTT. This chain uses TRBV14 with TRBJ1-1; D remains unclear. Germline values: CDR1 SGHDN, CDR2 FVKESK. Deletions cut 4 bases from V and 3 bases from J, with 9 bases between. The CDR3 runs 13 residues.

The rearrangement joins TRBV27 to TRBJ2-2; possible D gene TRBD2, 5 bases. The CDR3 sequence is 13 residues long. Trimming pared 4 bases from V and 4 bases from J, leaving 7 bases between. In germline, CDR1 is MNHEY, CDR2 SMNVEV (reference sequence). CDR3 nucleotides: TGTGCCAGCAGTTACGGGATCACCGGGGAGCTGTTTTTT. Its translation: CASSYGITGELFF.

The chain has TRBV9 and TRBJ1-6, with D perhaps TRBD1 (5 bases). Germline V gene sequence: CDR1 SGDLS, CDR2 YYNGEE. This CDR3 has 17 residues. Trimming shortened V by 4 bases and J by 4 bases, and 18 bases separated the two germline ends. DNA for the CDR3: TGTGCCAGCAGCAGGGGCTCTCAAACACGGTATAATTCACCCCTCCACTTT. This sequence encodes CASSRGSQTRYNSPLHF.

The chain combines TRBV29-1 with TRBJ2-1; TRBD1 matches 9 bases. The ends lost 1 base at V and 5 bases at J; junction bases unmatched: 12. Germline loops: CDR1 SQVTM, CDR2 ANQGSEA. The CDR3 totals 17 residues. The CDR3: CSVEGQGVLAGNNEQFF. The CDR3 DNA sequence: TGCAGCGTTGAAGGACAGGGGGTGCTCGCGGGGAACAATGAGCAGTTCTTC.

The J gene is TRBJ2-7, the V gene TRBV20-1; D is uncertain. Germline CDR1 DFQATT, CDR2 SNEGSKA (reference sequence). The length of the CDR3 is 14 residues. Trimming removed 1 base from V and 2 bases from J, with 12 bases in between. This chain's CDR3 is CSARVIGVTYEQYF. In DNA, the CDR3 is TGCAGTGCTAGAGTTATAGGAGTAACCTACGAGCAGTACTTC.

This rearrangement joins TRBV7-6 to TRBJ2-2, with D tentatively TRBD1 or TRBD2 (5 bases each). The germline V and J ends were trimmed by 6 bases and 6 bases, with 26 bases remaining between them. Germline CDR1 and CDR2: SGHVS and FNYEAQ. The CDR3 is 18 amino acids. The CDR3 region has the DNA TGTGCCAGCAGTCCTCCTAGGGACCCCAAGCCACCGGCCGGGGAGCTGTTTTTT. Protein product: CASSPPRDPKPPAGELFF.

Written as DNA, the CDR3 is TGTGCCAGCACTCCGGGACAAATTGGGATGGGCACTGAAGCTTTCTTT. Its translation is CASTPGQIGMGTEAFF. This chain uses TRBV27 with TRBJ1-1, with D perhaps TRBD1 (6 bases). CDR1 MNHEY and CDR2 SMNVEV come from the germline V gene (reference sequence). Trimming stripped 7 bases from V and 4 bases from J, with 22 bases between. The length of the CDR3 is 16 residues.

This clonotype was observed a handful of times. In DNA form, the CDR3 reads TGTGCCAGCAGAGCAGGGGGACACTATAATTCACCCCTCCACTTT. It translates to CASRAGGHYNSPLHF. The chain combines TRBV12-3 or TRBV12-4 with TRBJ1-6, with TRBD1 matching over 7 bases. There are 15 residues in the CDR3. After removal of 6 bases from V and 3 bases from J, the junction contained 5 bases not matched to a gene.

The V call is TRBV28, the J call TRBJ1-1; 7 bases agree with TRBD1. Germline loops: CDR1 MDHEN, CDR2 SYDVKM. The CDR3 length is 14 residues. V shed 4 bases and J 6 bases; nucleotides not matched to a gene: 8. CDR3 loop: CASSSRGSIAEAFF. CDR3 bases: TGTGCCAGCAGTTCCAGGGGGAGTATCGCTGAAGCTTTCTTT.

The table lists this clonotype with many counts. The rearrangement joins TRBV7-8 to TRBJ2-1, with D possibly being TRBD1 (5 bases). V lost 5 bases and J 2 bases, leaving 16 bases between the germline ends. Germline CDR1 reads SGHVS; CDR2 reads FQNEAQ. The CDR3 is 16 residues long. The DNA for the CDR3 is TGTGCCAGCAGCCCGACAGCAGGGTTAACCTACAATGAGCAGTTCTTC. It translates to CASSPTAGLTYNEQFF.

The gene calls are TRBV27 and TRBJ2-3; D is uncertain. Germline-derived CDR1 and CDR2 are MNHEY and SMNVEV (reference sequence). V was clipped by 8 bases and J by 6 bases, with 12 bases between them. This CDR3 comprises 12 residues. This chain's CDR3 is CASVGTQDTQYF. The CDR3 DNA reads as TGTGCCAGCGTCGGCACGCAGGATACGCAGTATTTT.

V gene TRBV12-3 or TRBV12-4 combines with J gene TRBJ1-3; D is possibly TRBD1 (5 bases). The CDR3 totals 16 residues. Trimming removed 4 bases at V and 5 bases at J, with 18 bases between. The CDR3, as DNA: TGTGCCAGCAGTTCCCCTTCAGACAGCGCTCGAAACACCATATATTTT. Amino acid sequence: CASSSPSDSARNTIYF.

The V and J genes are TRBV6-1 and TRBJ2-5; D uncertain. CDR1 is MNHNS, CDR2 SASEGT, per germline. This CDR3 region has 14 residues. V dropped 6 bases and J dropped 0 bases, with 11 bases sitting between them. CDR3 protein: CASSSLPDQETQYF. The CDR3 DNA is TGTGCCAGCAGCTCTCTGCCAGACCAAGAGACCCAGTACTTC.

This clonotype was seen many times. CDR3 sequence reads: CASSSWDSKHYGYTF. CDR3 in DNA: TGTGCCAGCAGCTCCTGGGACAGCAAGCACTATGGCTACACCTTC. V gene TRBV7-9 combines with J gene TRBJ1-2, with TRBD1 matching over 7 bases. Germline V gene data show CDR1 as SEHNR and CDR2 as FQNEAQ (reference sequence). V shed 4 bases and J 3 bases; nucleotides not matched to a gene: 8. The CDR3 extends over 15 amino acids.

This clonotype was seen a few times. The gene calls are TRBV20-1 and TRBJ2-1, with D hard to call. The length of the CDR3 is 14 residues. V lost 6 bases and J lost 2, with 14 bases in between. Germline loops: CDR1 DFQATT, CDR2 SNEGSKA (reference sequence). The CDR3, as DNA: TGCAGTGCCACCAAGGGTTTTGCCTACAATGAGCAGTTCTTC. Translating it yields CSATKGFAYNEQFF.

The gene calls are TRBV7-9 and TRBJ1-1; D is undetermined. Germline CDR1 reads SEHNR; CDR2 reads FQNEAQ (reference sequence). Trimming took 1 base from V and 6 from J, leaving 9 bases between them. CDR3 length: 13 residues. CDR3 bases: TGTGCCAGCAGCTTAGGTTCCGGGCCTGAAGCTTTCTTT. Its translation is CASSLGSGPEAFF.

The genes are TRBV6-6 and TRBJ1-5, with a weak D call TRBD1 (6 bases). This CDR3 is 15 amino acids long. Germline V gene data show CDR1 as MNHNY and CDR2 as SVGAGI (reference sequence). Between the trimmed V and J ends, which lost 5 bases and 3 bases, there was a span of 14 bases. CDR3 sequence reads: CASSAGEEYNQPQHF. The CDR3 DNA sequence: TGTGCCAGCAGTGCAGGGGAAGAATACAATCAGCCCCAGCATTTT.

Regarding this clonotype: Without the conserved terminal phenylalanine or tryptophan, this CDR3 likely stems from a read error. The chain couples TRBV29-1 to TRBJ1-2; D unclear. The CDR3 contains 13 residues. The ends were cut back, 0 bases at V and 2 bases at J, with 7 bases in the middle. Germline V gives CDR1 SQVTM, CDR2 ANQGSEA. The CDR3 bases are TGCAGCGTTGAAGATGGCAGAAACTATGGCTACACCCTC. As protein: CSVEDGRNYGYTL.

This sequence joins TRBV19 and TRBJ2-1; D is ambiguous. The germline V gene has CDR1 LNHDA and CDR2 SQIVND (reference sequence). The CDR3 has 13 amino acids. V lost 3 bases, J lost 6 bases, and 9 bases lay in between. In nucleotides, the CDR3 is TGTGCCAGTAGTATGACCCGGGTCAATGAGCAGTTCTTC. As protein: CASSMTRVNEQFF.

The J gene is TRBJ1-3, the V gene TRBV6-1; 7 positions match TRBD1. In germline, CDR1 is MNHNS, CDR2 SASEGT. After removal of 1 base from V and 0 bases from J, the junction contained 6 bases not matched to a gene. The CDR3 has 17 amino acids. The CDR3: CASSEGGGGFSGNTIYF. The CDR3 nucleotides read TGTGCCAGCAGTGAAGGGGGAGGGGGCTTCTCTGGAAACACCATATATTTT.

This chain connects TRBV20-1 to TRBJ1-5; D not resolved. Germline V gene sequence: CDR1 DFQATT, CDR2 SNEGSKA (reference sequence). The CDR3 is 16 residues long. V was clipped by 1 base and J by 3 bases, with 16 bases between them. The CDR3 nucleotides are TGCAGTGCTAGAGGACTACAAACACGCGTCAATCAGCCCCAGCATTTT. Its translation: CSARGLQTRVNQPQHF.

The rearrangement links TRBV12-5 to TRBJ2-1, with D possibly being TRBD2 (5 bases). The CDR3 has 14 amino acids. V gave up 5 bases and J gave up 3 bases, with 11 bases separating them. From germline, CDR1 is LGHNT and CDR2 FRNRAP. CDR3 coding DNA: TGTGCTAGTGGTCGGGGTAGCCGCTACAATGAGCAGTTCTTC. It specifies CASGRGSRYNEQFF.

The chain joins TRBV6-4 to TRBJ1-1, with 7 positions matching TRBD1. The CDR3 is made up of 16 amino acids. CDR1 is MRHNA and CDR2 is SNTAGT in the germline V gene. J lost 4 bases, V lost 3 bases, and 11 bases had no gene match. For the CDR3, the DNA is TGTGCCAGCAGTGAAGTATGGGCAGGGGACAGCACTGAAGCTTTCTTT. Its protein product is CASSEVWAGDSTEAFF.